This TCR beta chain was documented in a study of shared clonotypes between healthy human individuals. Findings of the study overall: Sample collection involved blood only; tissue repertoires are likely different. The generation probabilities recorded for non-shared clonotypes fell below those of clonotypes shared by all four donors.

Every immunoSEQ plate was one replicate of a subset's evenly spread DNA. Data came from immunoSEQ multiplex PCR; TCRdb stores just in-frame clones and leaves some out. The table has 1.5 million to 2.5 million clones, over 85% seen once. The CDR3 is made up of 13 amino acids. Per germline, CDR1 SGHRS and CDR2 YFSETQ. The junction had 4 bases not matched to a gene; V was cut back by 8 bases and J by 1 base. The naive CD8 subset, CD45RO-negative cells positively selected for CCR7, excluded terminally differentiated effector memory CD45RA+ cells. This clone was counted once. Its antigen is currently unknown.

The sample was naive CD8+ T cells sorted from blood. This TCR was sampled from a man younger than 30 in good health. The rearrangement uses TRBV5-1 and TRBJ2-3; TRBD1 matches at 7 bases. This CDR3 is CARTGTCTDTQYF. The CDR3 DNA reads TGCGCCAGGACAGGGACCTGCACAGATACGCAGTATTTT. Looking up the rest from reference TRBV5-1 and TRBJ2-3 gives the full variable domain: KAGVTQTPRYLIKTRGQQVTLSCSPISGHRSVSWYQQTPGQGLQFLFEYFSETQRNKGNFPGRFSGRQFSNSRSEMNVSTLELGDSALYLCARTGTCTDTQYFGPGTRLTVL.